The rows below give T cell receptor beta chains drawn from one sample of a study of T cells in Graves' hyperthyroidism and ophthalmopathy. TCRdb processed the multiplex PCR reads anew with MiXCR; each CDR3 protein has one entry. This table has fewer than 600,000 distinct CDR3 sequences, about an eighth appearing once. Sequenced: blood. The receptors stem from a woman under 30 with Graves' hyperthyroidism. Each CDR3 is given with its conserved first and last residue. The D gene is left open where the match is weak. Size is stated for part of the rows, as once, few or many counts, or as a class when the clone is expanded.

abundance	d_gene	v_gene	j_gene	len	CDR3nt	CDR3aa
many	-	TRBV11-2	TRBJ2-6	12	TGTGCCAAAAAATCCGGGGCCAACGTCCTGACTTTC	CAKKSGANVLTF
-	TRBD1	TRBV12-3/TRBV12-4	TRBJ1-2	16	TGTGCCAGCAGTTTAGCTCCCCTGGACAGGGGACGTGGCTACACCTTC	CASSLAPLDRGRGYTF
many	TRBD2	TRBV9	TRBJ2-2	16	TGTGCCAGCAGCCCATGGACTAGCGTGAACACCGGGGAGCTGTTTTTT	CASSPWTSVNTGELFF
many	TRBD2	TRBV29-1	TRBJ2-7	16	TGCAGCGTTGAGGAGCGGGAGGGCCGAAACTACTACGAGCAGTACTTC	CSVEEREGRNYYEQYF
-	TRBD2	TRBV29-1	TRBJ2-7	20	TGCAGCGTTGGGATATTTCAGGGACGGAGCGGGAAGGGTCTCCTCTACGAGCAGTACTTC	CSVGIFQGRSGKGLLYEQYF
many	-	TRBV19	TRBJ1-5	13	TGTGCCAGTAGCCTCGACAGTGATCAGCCCCAGCATTTT	CASSLDSDQPQHF
many	-	TRBV6-2/TRBV6-3	TRBJ1-1	18	TGTGCCAGCAGTTACTCGAGTTGGCAGGAGGTCTCCTGTTCTGAAGCTTTCTTT	CASSYSSWQEVSCSEAFF
many	TRBD1	TRBV6-1	TRBJ2-5	14	TGTGCCAGCAGTAACAGGGGCGGCCAGGAGACCCAGTACTTC	CASSNRGGQETQYF
many	-	TRBV27	TRBJ2-1	13	TGTGCCAGCAGTTTACAGGACCTCAATGAGCAGTTCTTC	CASSLQDLNEQFF
-	-	TRBV6-1	TRBJ1-2	13	TGTGCCAGCAGCAACGGGGGCGCCGATGGCTACACCTTC	CASSNGGADGYTF
few	TRBD1	TRBV5-6	TRBJ1-6	18	TGTGCCAGCAGCTTCGCAGGGGGCCGCATCTTCTATAATTCACCCCTCCACTTT	CASSFAGGRIFYNSPLHF
many	-	TRBV11-3	TRBJ1-6	14	TGTGCCAGCAGCTTAGGAGGGTCTAATTCACCCCTCCACTTT	CASSLGGSNSPLHF
-	-	TRBV20-1	TRBJ1-5	13	TGCAGTTCAACCACAGGGAACAATCAGCCCCAGCATTTT	CSSTTGNNQPQHF
many	-	TRBV20-1	TRBJ1-1	12	TGCAGTGCTAGAGGAGGGAAATCTGAAGCTTTCTTT	CSARGGKSEAFF
-	-	TRBV12-3/TRBV12-4	TRBJ1-4	14	TGTGCCAGCAGTTCGGACAGCGAAAATGAAAAACTGTTTTTT	CASSSDSENEKLFF
many	-	TRBV11-1	TRBJ2-1	14	TGTGCCAGCAATATTGGTCTTGAGGGGAATGAGCAGTTCTTC	CASNIGLEGNEQFF
many	TRBD2	TRBV6-1	TRBJ2-7	12	TGTGCCAGCATTGGGGGGGACTACGAGCAGTACTTC	CASIGGDYEQYF
many	TRBD2	TRBV20-1	TRBJ2-3	15	TGCAGTGCTAGAAGGGCGGGAGTCAACACAGATACGCAGTATTTT	CSARRAGVNTDTQYF
many	-	TRBV2	TRBJ2-1	16	TGTGCCAGCAGCTCGGCTGACCTTAGGAGCTACAATGAGCAGTTCTTC	CASSSADLRSYNEQFF
many	-	TRBV27	TRBJ1-5	11	TGTGCCAGCACCCCGGGTCGGCCCCAGCATTTT	CASTPGRPQHF
few	-	TRBV20-1	TRBJ2-1	16	TGCAGTACCTACGACCGCATGGGGGCCGGGGGAGATGAGCAGTTCTTC	CSTYDRMGAGGDEQFF
few	-	TRBV10-3	TRBJ1-1	14	TGTGCCATCAGTGATCTGGAAAGGGTGGGTGAAGCTTTCTTT	CAISDLERVGEAFF
few	-	TRBV19	TRBJ1-4	16	TGTGCCAGTAGTATTGGGGTCAGGGGCTCGAAGGAAAAACTGTTTTTT	CASSIGVRGSKEKLFF
-	-	TRBV2	TRBJ2-7	15	TGTGCCAGCAGCCCCACCCCCTCGGGGAGAGGCGAGCAGTACTTC	CASSPTPSGRGEQYF
few	-	TRBV5-1	TRBJ2-7	15	TGCGCCAGCAACATGGCCGGGACGGCTTCTACAGAGCAGTACTTC	CASNMAGTASTEQYF
few	TRBD1	TRBV4-1	TRBJ1-6	15	TGCGCCAGCAGCCTCACAGGGGAGGGTAATTCACCCCTCCACTTT	CASSLTGEGNSPLHF
many	-	TRBV12-3/TRBV12-4	TRBJ1-2	12	TGTGCCAGCAGTTCCAGGGTCTATGGCTACACCTTC	CASSSRVYGYTF
-	TRBD2	TRBV27	TRBJ2-5	16	TGTGCCAGCCTACCTTCACTAGCGGGAGCAGGGGAGACCCAGTACTTC	CASLPSLAGAGETQYF
few	TRBD2	TRBV19	TRBJ2-3	15	TGTGCCAGTAGTACACTAGCGGGAGGGCGCAATACGCAGTATTTT	CASSTLAGGRNTQYF
-	-	TRBV12-3/TRBV12-4	TRBJ1-3	15	TGTGCCAGCAGTTACACCACAAGCTCTGGAAACACCATATATTTT	CASSYTTSSGNTIYF
many	-	TRBV7-2	TRBJ2-6	16	TGTGCCAGCAGCTTAGACGGGGGCACTGGGGCCAACGTCCTGACTTTC	CASSLDGGTGANVLTF
many	TRBD2	TRBV12-3/TRBV12-4	TRBJ2-5	17	TGTGCCAGCAGTTCGGGACTAGCGGGAGGTACGCACGAGACCCAGTACTTC	CASSSGLAGGTHETQYF
-	-	TRBV6-1	TRBJ2-1	16	TGTGCCAGCAGTGAAAACGGGGAGCCTCTATACAATGAGCAGTTCTTC	CASSENGEPLYNEQFF
many	-	TRBV2	TRBJ1-1	14	TGTGCCAGCAGGGACCCCAGTGAGGGGGCTGAAGCTTTCTTT	CASRDPSEGAEAFF
-	TRBD2	TRBV25-1	TRBJ2-3	13	TGTGCCAGCAGTGTAGCGGGAGCAGATACGCAGTATTTT	CASSVAGADTQYF
-	-	TRBV5-8	TRBJ1-5	15	TGTGCCAGCAGCTTCGATTTTGGAAGGTCTCAGCCCCAGCATTTT	CASSFDFGRSQPQHF
-	-	TRBV27	TRBJ2-7	15	TGTGCCAGCAGTTTAACCGGGACGGCCACGGTCGAGCAGTACTTC	CASSLTGTATVEQYF
many	-	TRBV7-3	TRBJ1-1	14	TGTGCCAGCAGCCCCTCAGGGAGAAACACTGAAGCTTTCTTT	CASSPSGRNTEAFF
many	TRBD1	TRBV10-3	TRBJ1-6	14	TGTGCCATCAGCCGGGACAGCAATAATTCACCCCTCCACTTT	CAISRDSNNSPLHF
many	-	TRBV19	TRBJ1-1	14	TGTGCCAGTAGTATTCCGGGTAAGGACACTGAAGCTTTCTTT	CASSIPGKDTEAFF
many	-	TRBV6-6	TRBJ1-2	15	TGTGCCAGCAGTTACACGAGACCTGAACTCTATGGCTACACCTTC	CASSYTRPELYGYTF
-	TRBD2	TRBV13	TRBJ2-1	16	TGTGCCAGCAGCTTAGTGACTAGCGAGTCCTACAATGAGCAGTTCTTC	CASSLVTSESYNEQFF
-	-	TRBV19	TRBJ1-5	15	TGTGCCAGTAGGGTCCAAGACACTAGCAATCAGCCCCAGCATTTT	CASRVQDTSNQPQHF
-	TRBD2	TRBV2	TRBJ2-3	18	TGTGCCAGCAGAAAGGGGACTAGCGGAACCTCTAGCACAGATACGCAGTATTTT	CASRKGTSGTSSTDTQYF
many	-	TRBV6-1	TRBJ1-4	15	TGTGCCAGCACCCAATTCGGACGGGCGAATGAAAAACTGTTTTTT	CASTQFGRANEKLFF
few	-	TRBV3-1	TRBJ2-2	14	TGTGCCAGCAGCCAACACGGGGAGGCCGGGGAGCTGTTTTTT	CASSQHGEAGELFF
many	-	TRBV5-1	TRBJ2-1	15	TGCGCCAGCAGTCCTCCAAGAGCATCCAGGGATGAGCAGTTCTTC	CASSPPRASRDEQFF
many	-	TRBV2	TRBJ2-3	13	TGTGCCAGCACTACAATCCGGGCCTATACGCAGTATTTT	CASTTIRAYTQYF
-	-	TRBV5-4	TRBJ2-1	15	TGTGCCAGCAGCCCCCAGGCGACTAGTGGCAATGAGCAGTTCTTC	CASSPQATSGNEQFF
many	TRBD1	TRBV29-1	TRBJ1-6	13	TGCAGCGTTTCTACAGGGGTAGGGTCACCCCTCCACTTT	CSVSTGVGSPLHF
many	-	TRBV2	TRBJ1-6	13	TGTGCCAGCAAAGGGGACGGCTATTCACCCCTCCACTTT	CASKGDGYSPLHF
-	TRBD2	TRBV27	TRBJ2-5	16	TGTGCCAGCAGTTTGGGGACTAGCGGAGCCCAAGAGACCCAGTACTTC	CASSLGTSGAQETQYF
many	TRBD1	TRBV3-1	TRBJ1-5	19	TGTGCCAGCAGCCATGACCCGGGACAGATCGATTATAGCAATCAGCCCCAGCATTTT	CASSHDPGQIDYSNQPQHF